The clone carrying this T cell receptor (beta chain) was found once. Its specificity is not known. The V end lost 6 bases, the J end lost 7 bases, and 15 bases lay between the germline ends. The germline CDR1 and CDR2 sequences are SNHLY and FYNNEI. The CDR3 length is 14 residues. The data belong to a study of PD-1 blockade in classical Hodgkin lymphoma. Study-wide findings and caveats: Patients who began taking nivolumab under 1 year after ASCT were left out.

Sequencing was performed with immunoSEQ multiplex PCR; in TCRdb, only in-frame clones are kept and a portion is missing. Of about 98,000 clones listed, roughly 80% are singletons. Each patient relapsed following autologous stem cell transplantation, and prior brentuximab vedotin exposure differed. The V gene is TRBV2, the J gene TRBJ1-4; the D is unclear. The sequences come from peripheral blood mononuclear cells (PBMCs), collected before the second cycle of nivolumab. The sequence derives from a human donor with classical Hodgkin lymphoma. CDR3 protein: CASRGSMMGEKLFF. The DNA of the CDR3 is TGTGCCAGCAGAGGTTCCATGATGGGTGAAAAACTGTTTTTT.